The 13 T cell receptor beta chains given below trace back to one sample, sequenced in a study of neurological immune-mediated disorders. TCRdb recomputed calls from the 5' RACE reads with MiXCR, one row per CDR3 protein. The top ten hold approximately 6.3% of the sample, which has 45,000 to 65,000 distinct CDR3 sequences, 3% to 4% seen once. Source material: PBMCs. These receptors originate from a man aged 35-49 years with multiple sclerosis.

This clonotype was found many times. The chain uses TRBV4-1 and TRBJ1-6; a weak D match, TRBD1 (5 bases). The CDR3 spans 16 residues. CDR1 is MGHRA, CDR2 YSYEKL, per germline. The V and J ends lost 0 bases and 10 bases respectively, with 16 bases between them. CDR3 residues: CASSQDSRVARSPLHF. CDR3 bases: TGCGCCAGCAGCCAAGACTCCAGGGTCGCTCGGTCACCCCTCCACTTT.

This clonotype was picked up many times. V usage is TRBV6-6 and J usage is TRBJ2-3, with 10 bases identical to TRBD2. Germline V gene sequence: CDR1 MNHNY, CDR2 SVGAGI (reference sequence). The CDR3 consists of 16 residues. Losses at the gene ends were 2 bases for V and 9 bases for J; bases not matched to a gene: 11. DNA of the CDR3: TGTGCCAGCAGTTACCCATTAGCGGGGGGCCCGGGGACGCAGTATTTT. It specifies CASSYPLAGGPGTQYF.

Many counts were recorded for this clonotype. The chain has TRBV9 and TRBJ1-6, with TRBD1 as a possible D gene (5 bases). Germline CDR1 and CDR2: SGDLS and YYNGEE. This CDR3 region has 17 residues. Trimming pared 0 bases from V and 2 bases from J, leaving 12 bases between. CDR3 amino acids: CASSVDGGSAYNSPLHF. The CDR3 DNA sequence: TGTGCCAGCAGCGTAGACGGGGGGAGTGCCTATAATTCACCCCTCCACTTT.

This clonotype has at least ten counts. This chain connects TRBV5-1 to TRBJ2-2, with unresolved D. V lost 5 bases, J lost 1 base, and 6 bases lay in between. Per germline, CDR1 SGHRS and CDR2 YFSETQ. CDR3 size: 13 residues. CDR3 sequence (DNA): TGCGCCAGCAGACCCCAGAACACCGGGGAGCTGTTTTTT. As protein: CASRPQNTGELFF. The entire variable domain, with the rest obtained from reference TRBV5-1 and TRBJ2-2, is as follows: KAGVTQTPRYLIKTRGQQVTLSCSPISGHRSVSWYQQTPGQGLQFLFEYFSETQRNKGNFPGRFSGRQFSNSRSEMNVSTLELGDSALYLCASRPQNTGELFFGEGSRLTVL.

This clonotype occurred many times. The junction departs from the called germline gene at one end, perhaps through a read error. The chain recombines TRBV20-1 with TRBJ1-6, with TRBD1 matching over 12 bases. The CDR3 loop spans 20 amino acids. The germline V gene has CDR1 DFQATT and CDR2 SNEGSKA (reference sequence). CDR3 in DNA: TGCAGTGCTATCGTTCTGGGGACAGGGGGCTCTAGCGGGGGAAATTCACCCCTCAACTTT. Translated: CSAIVLGTGGSSGGNSPLNF.

The CDR3 DNA reads as TGTGCTAGTGGTTTGGGGGGAGGGGGGAACACAGATACGCAGTATTTT. Translation gives CASGLGGGGNTDTQYF. V and J are TRBV12-5 and TRBJ2-3; weak D call: TRBD2 (7 bases). Looked up from germline, CDR1 is LGHNT and CDR2 is FRNRAP. Deletions cut 1 base from V and 2 bases from J, with 13 bases between. CDR3 length equals 16 residues.

Only a few counts were recorded for this clonotype. V and J are TRBV18 and TRBJ2-3; D might be TRBD2 (6 bases). Trimming took 1 base from V and 2 from J, leaving 10 bases between them. The CDR3 has 15 residues. Germline-derived CDR1 and CDR2 are KGHSH and LQKENI. This chain's CDR3 is CASSPLAADTDTQYF. CDR3 DNA: TGTGCCAGCTCACCACTAGCGGCGGACACAGATACGCAGTATTTT.

In its sample, this clonotype was seen many times. This rearrangement joins TRBV30 to TRBJ1-5; TRBD1 matches 9 bases. The germline CDR1 and CDR2 sequences are GTSNPN and SVGIG (reference sequence). The CDR3 is 13 residues long. J gave up 7 bases and V 5 bases, and 6 bases lay outside the gene matches. Here the CDR3 DNA reads TGTGCCTGGGGTAACAGGGGGCAACAGCCCCAGCATTTT. Its translation: CAWGNRGQQPQHF.

At least ten counts were recorded for this clonotype. The rearrangement joins TRBV10-1 to TRBJ2-5; 10 positions agree with TRBD2. CDR3 length: 16 amino acids. CDR1 is WNHNN and CDR2 is SYGVQD in the germline V gene (reference sequence). The junction had 4 bases not matched to a gene; V was cut back by 3 bases and J by 0 bases. The chain's CDR3 is CASSELAGTYQETQYF. The CDR3 nucleotides are TGCGCCAGCAGTGAACTAGCGGGGACGTACCAAGAGACCCAGTACTTC.

This clonotype was seen many times. This chain links TRBV6-6 with TRBJ2-1; 10 bases are a match to TRBD2. CDR3 length equals 20 residues. Germline V lookup: CDR1 MNHNY, CDR2 SVGAGI (reference sequence). Trimming cost V 0 bases and J 0 bases; bases outside gene matches: 11. The CDR3 DNA follows: TGTGCCAGCAGTTACTCGTCGCTAGCGGGGGCCTCAAGCTCCTACAATGAGCAGTTCTTC. Amino acid sequence: CASSYSSLAGASSSYNEQFF.

This clonotype was seen at least ten times. J is TRBJ2-7 and V is TRBV3-1; no clear D. Germline V CDR1 and CDR2: LGHDT, YNNKEL (reference sequence). The CDR3 runs to 12 residues. Trimming left V 3 bases short and J 3 bases short, with 6 bases between. This chain's CDR3 is CASSHDLYEQYF. Here the CDR3 DNA reads TGTGCCAGCAGCCACGACCTCTACGAGCAGTACTTC.

J is TRBJ1-2 and V is TRBV18; unclear D gene. The ends were cut back, 1 base at V and 3 bases at J, with 12 bases in the middle. The CDR3 contains 15 residues. Germline V lookup: CDR1 KGHSH, CDR2 LQKENI. For the CDR3, the DNA is TGTGCCAGCTCACCACTTTCAGCCGGGGACTATGGCTACACCTTC. As protein: CASSPLSAGDYGYTF.

In its sample, this clonotype was seen a few times. This may be a read error: a much more frequent sequence differs by one nucleotide. The chain employs TRBV12-3 or TRBV12-4 and TRBJ1-6; D is unclear. V was pared by 6 bases and J by 9 bases, with 12 bases between. The CDR3 covers 13 residues. CDR3 loop: CASRGKGVSPLHF. CDR3 nucleotide sequence: TGTGCCAGCAGGGGAAAGGGTGTTTCACCCCTCCACTTT.